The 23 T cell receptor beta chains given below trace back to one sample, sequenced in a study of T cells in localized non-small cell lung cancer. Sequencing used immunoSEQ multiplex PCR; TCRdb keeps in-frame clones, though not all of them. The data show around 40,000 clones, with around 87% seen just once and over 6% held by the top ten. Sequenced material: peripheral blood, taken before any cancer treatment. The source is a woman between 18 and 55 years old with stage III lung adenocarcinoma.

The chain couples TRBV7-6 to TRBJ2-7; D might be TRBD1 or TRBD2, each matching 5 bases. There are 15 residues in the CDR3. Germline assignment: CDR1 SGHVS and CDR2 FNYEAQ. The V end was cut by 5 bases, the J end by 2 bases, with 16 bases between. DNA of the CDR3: TGTGCCAGCAGCCTCTCCGGGACCGACCCCTACGAGCAGTACTTC. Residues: CASSLSGTDPYEQYF. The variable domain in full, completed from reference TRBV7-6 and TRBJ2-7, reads GAGVSQSPRYKVTKRGQDVALRCDPISGHVSLYWYRQALGQGPEFLTYFNYEAQQDKSGLPNDRFSAERPEGSISTLTIQRTEQRDSAMYRCASSLSGTDPYEQYFGPGTRLTVT.

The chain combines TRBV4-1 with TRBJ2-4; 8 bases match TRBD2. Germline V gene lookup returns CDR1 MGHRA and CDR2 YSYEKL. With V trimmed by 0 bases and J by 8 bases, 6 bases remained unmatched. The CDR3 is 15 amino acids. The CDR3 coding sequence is TGCGCCAGCAGCCAAGATAGGAAAGCGGGGGACATTCAGTACTTC. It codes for CASSQDRKAGDIQYF.

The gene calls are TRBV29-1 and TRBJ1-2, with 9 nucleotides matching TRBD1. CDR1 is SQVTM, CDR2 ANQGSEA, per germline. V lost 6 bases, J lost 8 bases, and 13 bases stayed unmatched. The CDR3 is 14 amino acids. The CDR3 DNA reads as TGCAGCGTGAAATTAACAGGGGGCCAGGAAGGCTACACCTTC. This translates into CSVKLTGGQEGYTF.

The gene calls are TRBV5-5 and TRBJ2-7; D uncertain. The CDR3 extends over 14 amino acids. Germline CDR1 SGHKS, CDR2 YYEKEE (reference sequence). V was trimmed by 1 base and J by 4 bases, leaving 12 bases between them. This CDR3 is CASSLIATSYEQYF. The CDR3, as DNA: TGTGCCAGCAGCTTGATAGCCACTTCGTACGAGCAGTACTTC.

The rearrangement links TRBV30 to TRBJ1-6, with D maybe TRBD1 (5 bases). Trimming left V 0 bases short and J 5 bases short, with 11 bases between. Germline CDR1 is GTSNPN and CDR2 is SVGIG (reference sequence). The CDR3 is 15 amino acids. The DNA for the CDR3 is TGTGCCTGGAGTGTTCGAGGGACTAATAATTCACCCCTCCACTTT. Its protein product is CAWSVRGTNNSPLHF.

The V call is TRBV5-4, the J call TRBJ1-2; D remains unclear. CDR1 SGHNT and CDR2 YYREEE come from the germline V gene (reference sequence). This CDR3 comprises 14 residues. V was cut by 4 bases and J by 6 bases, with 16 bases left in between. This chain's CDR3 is CASSPQPGSNGYTF. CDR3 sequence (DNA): TGTGCCAGCAGCCCCCAGCCAGGTTCCAATGGCTACACCTTC. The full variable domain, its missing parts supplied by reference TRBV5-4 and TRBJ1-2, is ETGVTQSPTHLIKTRGQQVTLRCSSQSGHNTVSWYQQALGQGPQFIFQYYREEENGRGNFPPRFSGLQFPNYSSELNVNALELDDSALYLCASSPQPGSNGYTFGSGTRLTVV.

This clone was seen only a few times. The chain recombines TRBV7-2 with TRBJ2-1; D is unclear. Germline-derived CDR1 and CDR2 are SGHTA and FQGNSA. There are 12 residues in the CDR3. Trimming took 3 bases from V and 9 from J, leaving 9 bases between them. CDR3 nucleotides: TGTGCCAGCAGCTTGACGGGTGGTGAGCAGTTCTTC. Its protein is CASSLTGGEQFF.

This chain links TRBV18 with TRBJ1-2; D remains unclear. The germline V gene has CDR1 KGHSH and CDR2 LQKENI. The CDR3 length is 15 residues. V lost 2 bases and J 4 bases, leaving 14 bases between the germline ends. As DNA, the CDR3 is TGTGCCAGCTCACCAAGGACCTCAGGCGGCTATGGCTACACCTTC. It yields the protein CASSPRTSGGYGYTF.

CDR3 sequence (DNA): TGTGCCTGGAGGAGGAAGTTGCCCACAGATACGCAGTATTTT. Translating it yields CAWRRKLPTDTQYF. V usage is TRBV30 and J usage is TRBJ2-3; no firm D call. Germline lookup yields CDR1 GTSNPN and CDR2 SVGIG (reference sequence). V was pared by 3 bases and J by 2 bases, with 12 bases between. This CDR3 region has 14 residues. The whole variable domain, remainder taken from reference TRBV30 and TRBJ2-3, is SQTIHQWPATLVQPVGSPLSLECTVEGTSNPNLYWYRQAAGRGLQLLFYSVGIGQISSEVPQNLSASRPQDRQFILSSKKLLLSDSGFYLCAWRRKLPTDTQYFGPGTRLTVL.

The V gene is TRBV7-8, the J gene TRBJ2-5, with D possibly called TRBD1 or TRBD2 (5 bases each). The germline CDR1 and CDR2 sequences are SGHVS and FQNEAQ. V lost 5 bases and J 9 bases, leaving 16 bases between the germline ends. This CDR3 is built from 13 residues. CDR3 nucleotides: TGTGCCAGCAGCGGGACCCCGGAAGGGGCCCAGTACTTC. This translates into CASSGTPEGAQYF.

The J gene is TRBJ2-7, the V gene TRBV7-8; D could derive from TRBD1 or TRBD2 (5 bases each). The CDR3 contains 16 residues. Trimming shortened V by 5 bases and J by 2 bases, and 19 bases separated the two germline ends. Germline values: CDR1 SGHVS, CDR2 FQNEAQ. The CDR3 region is CASSPITGRSPYEQYF. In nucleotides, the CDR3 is TGTGCCAGCAGCCCAATCACGGGACGGAGTCCCTACGAGCAGTACTTC.

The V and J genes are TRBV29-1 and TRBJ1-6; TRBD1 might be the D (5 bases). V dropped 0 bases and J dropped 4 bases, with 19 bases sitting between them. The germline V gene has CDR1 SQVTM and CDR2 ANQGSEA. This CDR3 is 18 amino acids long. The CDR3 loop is CSVEDPEQADFYNSPLHF. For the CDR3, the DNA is TGCAGCGTTGAAGATCCGGAACAGGCCGACTTTTATAATTCACCCCTCCACTTT.

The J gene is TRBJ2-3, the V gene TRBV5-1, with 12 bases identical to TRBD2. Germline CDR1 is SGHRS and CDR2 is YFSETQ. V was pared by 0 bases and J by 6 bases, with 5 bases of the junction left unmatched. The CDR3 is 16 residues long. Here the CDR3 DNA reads TGCGCCAGCAGCTTGGCGACTAGCGGGGGCGGGGATACGCAGTATTTT. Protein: CASSLATSGGGDTQYF.

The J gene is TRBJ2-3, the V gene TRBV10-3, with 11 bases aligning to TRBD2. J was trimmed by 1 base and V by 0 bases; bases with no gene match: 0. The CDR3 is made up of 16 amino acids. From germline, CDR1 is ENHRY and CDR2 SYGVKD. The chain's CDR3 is CAISESLAGGTDTQYF. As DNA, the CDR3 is TGTGCCATCAGTGAGTCACTAGCGGGGGGCACAGATACGCAGTATTTT.

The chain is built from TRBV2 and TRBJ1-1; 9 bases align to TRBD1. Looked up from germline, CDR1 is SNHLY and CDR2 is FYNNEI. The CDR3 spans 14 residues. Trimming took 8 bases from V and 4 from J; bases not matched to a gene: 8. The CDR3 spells CASEGDRAGTEAFF. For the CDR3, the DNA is TGTGCCAGCGAAGGGGACAGGGCGGGCACTGAAGCTTTCTTT.

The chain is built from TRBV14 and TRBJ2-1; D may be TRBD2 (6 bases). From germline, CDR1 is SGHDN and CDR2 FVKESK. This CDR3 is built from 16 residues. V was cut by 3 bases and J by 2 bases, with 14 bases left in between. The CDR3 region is CASSHVGGVAYNEQFF. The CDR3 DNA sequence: TGTGCCAGCAGCCATGTGGGCGGGGTCGCCTACAATGAGCAGTTCTTC.

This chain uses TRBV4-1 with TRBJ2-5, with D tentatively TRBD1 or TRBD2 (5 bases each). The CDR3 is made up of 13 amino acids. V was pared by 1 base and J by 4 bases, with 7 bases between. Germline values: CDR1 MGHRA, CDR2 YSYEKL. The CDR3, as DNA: TGCGCCAGCAGCCAAGGGGGGTTAGAGACCCAGTACTTC. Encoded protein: CASSQGGLETQYF.

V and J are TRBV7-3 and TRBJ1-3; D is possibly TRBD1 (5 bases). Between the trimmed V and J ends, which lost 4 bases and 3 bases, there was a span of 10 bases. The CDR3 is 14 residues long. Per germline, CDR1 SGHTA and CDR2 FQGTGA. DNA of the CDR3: TGTGCCAGCAGCTCCCGGGACGGTGGAAACACCATATATTTT. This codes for CASSSRDGGNTIYF.

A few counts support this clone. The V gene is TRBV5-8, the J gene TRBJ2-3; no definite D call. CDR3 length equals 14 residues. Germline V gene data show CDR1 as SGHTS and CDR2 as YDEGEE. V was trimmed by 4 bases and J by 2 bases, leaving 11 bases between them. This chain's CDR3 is CASSPVEFTDTQYF. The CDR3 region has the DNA TGTGCCAGCAGCCCCGTAGAATTCACAGATACGCAGTATTTT.

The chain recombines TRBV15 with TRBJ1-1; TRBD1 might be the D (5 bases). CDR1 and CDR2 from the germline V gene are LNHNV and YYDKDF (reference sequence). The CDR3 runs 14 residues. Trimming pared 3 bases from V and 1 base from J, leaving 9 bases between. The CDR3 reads CATSRMTANTEAFF. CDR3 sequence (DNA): TGTGCCACCAGCAGGATGACAGCGAACACTGAAGCTTTCTTT.

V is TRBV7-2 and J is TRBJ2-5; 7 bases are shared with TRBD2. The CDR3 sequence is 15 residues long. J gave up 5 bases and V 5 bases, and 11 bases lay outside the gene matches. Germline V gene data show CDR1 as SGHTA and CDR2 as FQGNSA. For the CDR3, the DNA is TGTGCCAGCAGCCTGCAGCGGGGTTGGTTCGAGACCCAGTACTTC. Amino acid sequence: CASSLQRGWFETQYF.

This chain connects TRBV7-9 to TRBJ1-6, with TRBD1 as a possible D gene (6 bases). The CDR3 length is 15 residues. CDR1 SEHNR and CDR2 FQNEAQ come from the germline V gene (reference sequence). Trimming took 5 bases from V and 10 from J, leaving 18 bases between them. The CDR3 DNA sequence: TGTGCCAGCAGCCTCCGGGGCCTTGACAGGTCACCCCTCCACTTT. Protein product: CASSLRGLDRSPLHF.

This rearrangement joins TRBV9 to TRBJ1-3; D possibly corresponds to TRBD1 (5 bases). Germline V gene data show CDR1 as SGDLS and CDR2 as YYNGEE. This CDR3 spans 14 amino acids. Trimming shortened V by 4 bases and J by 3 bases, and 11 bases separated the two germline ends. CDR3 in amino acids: CASSLGTGGNTIYF. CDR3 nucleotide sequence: TGTGCCAGCAGCCTTGGGACCGGTGGAAACACCATATATTTT. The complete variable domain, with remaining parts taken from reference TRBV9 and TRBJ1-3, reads DSGVTQTPKHLITATGQRVTLRCSPRSGDLSVYWYQQSLDQGLQFLIQYYNGEERAKGNILERFSAQQFPDLHSELNLSSLELGDSALYFCASSLGTGGNTIYFGEGSWLTVV.